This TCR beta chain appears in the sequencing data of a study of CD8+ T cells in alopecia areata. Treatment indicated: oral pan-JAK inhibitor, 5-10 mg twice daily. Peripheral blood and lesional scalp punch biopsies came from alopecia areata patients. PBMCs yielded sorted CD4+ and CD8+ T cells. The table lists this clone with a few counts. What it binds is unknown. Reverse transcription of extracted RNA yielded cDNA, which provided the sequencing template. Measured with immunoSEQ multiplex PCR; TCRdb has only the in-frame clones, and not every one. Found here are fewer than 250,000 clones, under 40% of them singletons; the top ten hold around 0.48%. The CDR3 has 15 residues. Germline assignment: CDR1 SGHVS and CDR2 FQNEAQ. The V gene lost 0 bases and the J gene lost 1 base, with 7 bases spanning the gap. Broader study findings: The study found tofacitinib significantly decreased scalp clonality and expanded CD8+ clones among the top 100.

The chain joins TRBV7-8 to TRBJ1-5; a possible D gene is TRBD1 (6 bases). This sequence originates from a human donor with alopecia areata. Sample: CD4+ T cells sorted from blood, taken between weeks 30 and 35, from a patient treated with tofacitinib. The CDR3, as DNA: TGTGCCAGCAGCTTAGCACAGGGAAGCAATCAGCCCCAGCATTTT. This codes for CASSLAQGSNQPQHF.